This TCR beta chain was captured by sequencing in a study of T cell responses to AZD1222 COVID-19 vaccine. Repertoires were generated with immunoSEQ multiplex PCR, while TCRdb's copy carries only in-frame clones and drops some. The sample lists about 86,000 clones; 88% were seen once. V was shortened by 7 bases and J by 0 bases, with 10 bases between the two germline ends. The CDR3 has 14 amino acids. Germline values: CDR1 MNHEY, CDR2 SVGAGI. The J gene is TRBJ2-1, the V gene TRBV6-5; D is unclear. This sample comprised peripheral blood, obtained 28 days after the second AZD1222 dose. This TCR was recovered from an adult who received the AZD1222 COVID-19 vaccine. CDR3 residues: CASTRQSSYNEQFF. The CDR3 nucleotides read TGTGCCAGCACAAGGCAGAGCTCCTACAATGAGCAGTTCTTC.